This entry lists 28 T cell receptor beta chains sequenced from one sample in a study of shared clonotypes between healthy human individuals. The data were produced by immunoSEQ multiplex PCR, yet TCRdb's version contains in-frame clones alone and is incomplete. The sample lists some 350,000 clones; approximately 74% were seen once. Sequences were obtained from memory CD4+ T cells sorted from blood. Subset given: CD45RA-negative fraction. The receptor set was obtained from a man younger than 45 in good health.

This rearrangement joins TRBV11-2 to TRBJ2-1, with D tentatively TRBD2 (6 bases). Germline V gene sequence: CDR1 SGHAT, CDR2 FQNNGV. There are 14 residues in the CDR3. Trimming removed 0 bases from V and 10 bases from J, with 13 bases in between. This chain's CDR3 is CASSLESSRGEQFF. CDR3 DNA: TGTGCCAGCAGCTTAGAATCCTCCCGGGGGGAGCAGTTCTTC.

This rearrangement joins TRBV28 to TRBJ1-5; the D gene is possibly TRBD1 (6 bases). Trimming stripped 1 base from V and 9 bases from J, with 22 bases between. The CDR3 sequence is 17 residues long. CDR1 is MDHEN and CDR2 is SYDVKM in the germline V gene. As DNA, the CDR3 is TGTGCCAGCAGTTTATTTAGAGGGGGGCAATCATCAGGGCCCCAGCATTTT. It specifies CASSLFRGGQSSGPQHF.

J is TRBJ2-2 and V is TRBV7-2, with 7 bases aligning to TRBD1. Per the germline V gene, CDR1 is SGHTA and CDR2 is FQGNSA. Trimming at V came to 1 base and at J to 0 bases, leaving 2 bases not matched to a gene. The CDR3 has 16 residues. The CDR3 spells CASSLVGTANTGELFF. As DNA, the CDR3 is TGTGCCAGCAGCTTAGTAGGGACAGCGAACACCGGGGAGCTGTTTTTT.

This clone was observed a single time. This chain joins TRBV11-2 and TRBJ1-3; D remains unclear. Trimming cost V 1 base and J 1 base, with 2 bases left between them. Germline V gene sequence: CDR1 SGHAT, CDR2 FQNNGV. This CDR3 is 13 amino acids long. CDR3 DNA sequence: TGTGCCAGCAGCTTAGTTTCTGGAAACACCATATATTTT. Protein: CASSLVSGNTIYF.

This chain connects TRBV28 to TRBJ1-1; no definite D call. V lost 5 bases and J lost 4, with 11 bases in between. The CDR3 has 13 residues. Germline CDR1 MDHEN, CDR2 SYDVKM. In DNA, the CDR3 is TGTGCCAGCAGTATGTCGCTAGGCACTGAAGCTTTCTTT. Its translation is CASSMSLGTEAFF.

The chain employs TRBV5-1 and TRBJ2-7, with 7 nucleotides matching TRBD1. Per germline, CDR1 SGHRS and CDR2 YFSETQ. V was clipped by 4 bases and J by 4 bases; unmatched bases: 11. The length of the CDR3 is 15 residues. As DNA, the CDR3 is TGCGCCAGCAGCATAGCCGGGACAGATTTATACGAGCAGTACTTC. Protein sequence: CASSIAGTDLYEQYF.

CDR3 bases: TGCGCCAGCAGCCAAGAGGGTGGCCAGAGCTCTGGAAACACCATATATTTT. Translated, it gives CASSQEGGQSSGNTIYF. The rearrangement joins TRBV4-1 to TRBJ1-3; D unclear. The germline V gene encodes CDR1 MGHRA and CDR2 YSYEKL. Trimming took off 0 bases at V and 0 bases at J, with 12 bases between the two ends. The CDR3 spans 17 residues.

The rearrangement links TRBV9 to TRBJ2-7, with unresolved D. This CDR3 comprises 15 residues. Germline-derived CDR1 and CDR2 are SGDLS and YYNGEE. Trimming left V 0 bases short and J 2 bases short, with 12 bases between. CDR3 sequence: CASSVGPELTYEQYF. In DNA form, the CDR3 reads TGTGCCAGCAGCGTAGGTCCGGAACTGACCTACGAGCAGTACTTC.

CDR3 in DNA: TGTGCCAGCAGCTTGTATCAGATGAACACTGAAGCTTTCTTT. Its translation: CASSLYQMNTEAFF. This chain links TRBV5-5 with TRBJ1-1; no reliable D call. With 1 base removed from V and 0 bases from J, the gap between germline ends came to 7 bases. The CDR3 contains 14 residues. Germline-derived CDR1 and CDR2 are SGHKS and YYEKEE (reference sequence).

In its sample, this clone was seen a few times. This chain links TRBV19 with TRBJ1-5, with D unclear. This CDR3 is built from 15 residues. Germline CDR1 LNHDA, CDR2 SQIVND (reference sequence). Trimming took off 7 bases at V and 2 bases at J, with 15 bases between the two ends. The CDR3 DNA reads TGTGCCAGTAATCGGGAAGGCTACGGCAATCAGCCCCAGCATTTT. Protein: CASNREGYGNQPQHF.

The CDR3 loop reads CASSAPNRGDYGYTF. CDR3 coding DNA: TGTGCCAGCAGCGCCCCAAACCGGGGAGACTATGGCTACACCTTC. The chain recombines TRBV25-1 with TRBJ1-2; D remains unclear. Germline lookup yields CDR1 MGHDK and CDR2 SYGVNS. The V end lost 6 bases, the J end lost 3 bases, and 17 bases lay between the germline ends. The CDR3 spans 15 residues.

This chain uses TRBV2 with TRBJ2-1, with D perhaps given as TRBD1 or TRBD2 (5 bases each). V was cut by 4 bases and J by 4 bases, with 17 bases left in between. Germline CDR1 is SNHLY and CDR2 is FYNNEI. The CDR3 runs to 16 residues. In DNA, the CDR3 is TGTGCCAGCAGTGCTCGGGGCACGCTAATGTACAATGAGCAGTTCTTC. This codes for CASSARGTLMYNEQFF.

The chain combines TRBV10-3 with TRBJ1-5; tentatively, D is TRBD1 (5 bases). The V gene's germline CDR1 is ENHRY and CDR2 SYGVKD. V dropped 9 bases and J dropped 2 bases, with 11 bases sitting between them. CDR3 length: 13 amino acids. As DNA, the CDR3 is TGTGCCATGTCCAAACAGGGCAATCAGCCCCAGCATTTT. Encoded protein: CAMSKQGNQPQHF.

This clone was recorded once. This chain links TRBV30 with TRBJ2-7; D is possibly TRBD1 (6 bases). This CDR3 is built from 11 residues. Germline V gene sequence: CDR1 GTSNPN, CDR2 SVGIG (reference sequence). Trimming pared 1 base from V and 5 bases from J, leaving 6 bases between. This CDR3 is CAWSDRDEQYF. In DNA form, the CDR3 reads TGTGCCTGGAGTGACAGGGACGAGCAGTACTTC. The whole variable domain, filled in from reference TRBV30 and TRBJ2-7, reads SQTIHQWPATLVQPVGSPLSLECTVEGTSNPNLYWYRQAAGRGLQLLFYSVGIGQISSEVPQNLSASRPQDRQFILSSKKLLLSDSGFYLCAWSDRDEQYFGPGTRLTVT.

The V gene is TRBV19, the J gene TRBJ2-6, with 7 bases that match TRBD1. V gave up 5 bases and J gave up 0 bases; unmatched junction bases: 10. CDR3 length: 18 amino acids. Germline V gene data show CDR1 as LNHDA and CDR2 as SQIVND (reference sequence). The CDR3 sequence is CASSVSGTAFSGANVLTF. DNA of the CDR3: TGTGCCAGTAGTGTATCCGGGACAGCGTTCTCTGGGGCCAACGTCCTGACTTTC.

The J gene is TRBJ1-1, the V gene TRBV5-1, with TRBD1 identical over 7 bases. V shed 4 bases and J 1 base; nucleotides not matched to a gene: 4. The length of the CDR3 is 14 residues. Germline values: CDR1 SGHRS, CDR2 YFSETQ. CDR3 sequence reads: CASSPGTANTEAFF. CDR3 coding DNA: TGCGCCAGCAGCCCCGGGACAGCGAACACTGAAGCTTTCTTT.

This clone was observed a few times. The chain carries TRBV7-9 and TRBJ1-5; no clear D. The CDR3 consists of 13 residues. CDR1 is SEHNR, CDR2 FQNEAQ, per germline (reference sequence). The ends were cut back, 5 bases at V and 8 bases at J, with 13 bases in the middle. For the CDR3, the DNA is TGTGCCAGCAGCCCCGGCGGGAAGGAGCCCCAGCATTTT. Translating it yields CASSPGGKEPQHF.

The rearrangement links TRBV27 to TRBJ2-1, with unresolved D. This CDR3 is built from 18 residues. Trimming cost V 5 bases and J 1 base, with 21 bases left between them. CDR1 and CDR2 from the germline V gene are MNHEY and SMNVEV (reference sequence). The CDR3 coding sequence is TGTGCCAGCAGTCTCGGCTTGACTTCCTCGGAATCCTACAATGAGCAGTTCTTC. The encoded protein is CASSLGLTSSESYNEQFF.

The chain uses TRBV7-2 and TRBJ2-6; a possible D gene is TRBD2 (6 bases). The CDR3 runs to 18 residues. V lost 1 base and J lost 0, with 13 bases in between. Per the germline V gene, CDR1 is SGHTA and CDR2 is FQGNSA. CDR3 loop: CASSLGGTDSSGANVLTF. The CDR3 nucleotides read TGTGCCAGCAGCTTAGGAGGGACTGACAGCTCTGGGGCCAACGTCCTGACTTTC.

A remark on this clone: The same CDR3 can be traced to other DNA sequences in this sample. V is TRBV6-6 and J is TRBJ2-2; perhaps TRBD1 as D (6 bases). The germline V gene has CDR1 MNHNY and CDR2 SVGAGI (reference sequence). V was pared by 6 bases and J by 5 bases, with 10 bases between. The CDR3 is made up of 13 amino acids. CDR3 coding DNA: TGTGCCAGCAGGGACAGTAATACCGGGGAGCTGTTTTTT. Translated: CASRDSNTGELFF.

This chain joins TRBV6-5 and TRBJ2-1; tentative D call: TRBD2 (6 bases). This CDR3 is 13 amino acids long. CDR1 and CDR2 from the germline V gene are MNHEY and SVGAGI. Deletions cut 5 bases from V and 10 bases from J, with 15 bases between. The CDR3 here is CASSPLTSKEQFF. The DNA of the CDR3 is TGTGCCAGCAGTCCCTTGACTAGTAAGGAGCAGTTCTTC.

The chain is built from TRBV14 and TRBJ2-7, with a possible D match to TRBD2 (6 bases). Germline CDR1 SGHDN, CDR2 FVKESK. The CDR3 runs to 14 residues. Trimming took 4 bases from V and 0 from J, leaving 10 bases between them. CDR3 amino acids: CASSLPGLSYEQYF. The DNA of the CDR3 is TGTGCCAGCAGCCTCCCGGGACTCTCCTACGAGCAGTACTTC.

Of note for this clone: Other DNA sequences from this sample encode an identical CDR3 as well. J is TRBJ1-5 and V is TRBV28, with D possibly matching TRBD1 (5 bases). Trimming cost V 5 bases and J 3 bases, with 8 bases left between them. CDR1 and CDR2 from the germline V gene are MDHEN and SYDVKM. The CDR3 sequence is 13 residues long. The DNA of the CDR3 is TGTGCCAGCAGTGACAGAGCCAATCAGCCCCAGCATTTT. Its translation is CASSDRANQPQHF.

The chain links TRBV2 to TRBJ2-7; perhaps TRBD2 as D (7 bases). The CDR3 extends over 15 amino acids. CDR1 and CDR2 (germline): SNHLY, FYNNEI. The germline V and J ends were trimmed by 6 bases and 2 bases, with 17 bases remaining between them. The CDR3 loop reads CASRGGGTNTYEQYF. CDR3 nucleotide sequence: TGTGCCAGCAGGGGAGGGGGGACAAACACCTACGAGCAGTACTTC.

The chain has TRBV5-1 and TRBJ2-7; D remains ambiguous. The CDR3 covers 14 residues. V was pared by 4 bases and J by 1 base, with 12 bases between. Looked up from germline, CDR1 is SGHRS and CDR2 is YFSETQ. DNA of the CDR3: TGCGCCAGCAGCCCGGATTTGGGGTCCTACGAGCAGTACTTC. This sequence encodes CASSPDLGSYEQYF.

This chain links TRBV7-9 with TRBJ2-7, with 8 bases aligning to TRBD1. CDR1 SEHNR and CDR2 FQNEAQ come from the germline V gene (reference sequence). Unmatched junction bases numbered 8, after V lost 3 bases and J lost 4 bases. This CDR3 comprises 15 residues. The CDR3 DNA is TGTGCCAGCAGCTTCGGACAGGGAGGTCGATACGAGCAGTACTTC. Its protein product is CASSFGQGGRYEQYF.

J is TRBJ1-1 and V is TRBV9, with 10 positions matching TRBD1. J gave up 0 bases and V 0 bases, and 5 bases lay outside the gene matches. The CDR3 runs 17 residues. CDR1 and CDR2 (germline): SGDLS, YYNGEE. CDR3 bases: TGTGCCAGCAGCGTAGTGGACAGGGGGAGGATGAACACTGAAGCTTTCTTT. This codes for CASSVVDRGRMNTEAFF.

The genes are TRBV13 and TRBJ1-2, with 12 nucleotides matching TRBD1. Trimming at V came to 3 bases and at J to 9 bases, leaving 2 bases not matched to a gene. Per germline, CDR1 PRHDT and CDR2 FYEKMQ (reference sequence). CDR3 size: 13 residues. CDR3 amino acids: CASSLGQGASYTF. The CDR3 DNA follows: TGTGCCAGCAGCTTGGGACAGGGGGCGAGCTACACCTTC.